Detailed here is one TCR beta chain. Antigen unknown. This CDR3 has 13 amino acids. V was pared by 5 bases and J by 5 bases, with 10 bases between. The germline CDR1 and CDR2 sequences are SEHNR and FQNEAQ (reference sequence). Profiled with immunoSEQ multiplex PCR; TCRdb holds only in-frame clones, not every one. The sample yields more than 2 million clones, roughly 95% seen once. The data originate from a study of shared clonotypes between healthy human individuals. Findings of the study overall: The expectation was that sequencing depth would affect clonotype sharing among donors.

CD45RO negativity and positive selection for CCR7 defined naive CD8 cells, a population that excluded terminally differentiated effector memory CD45RA+ cells. Among the donors, all were Caucasian adults who lived in Nashville, Tennessee. This clonotype was sampled from a man younger than 30 in good health. Sequencing was carried out using naive CD8+ T cells sorted from blood. V is TRBV7-9 and J is TRBJ1-5, with D perhaps TRBD1 (5 bases). The chain's CDR3 is CASSDRDDQPQHF. As DNA, the CDR3 is TGTGCCAGCAGCGATAGGGACGATCAGCCCCAGCATTTT.